A single sample gave rise to the 22 T cell receptor beta chains below, sequenced in a study of blood T cell repertoires in COVID-19. The protocol was immunoSEQ multiplex PCR, while the TCRdb copy is restricted to in-frame clones and leaves out a portion. The repertoire consists of roughly 250,000 clones, with roughly nine tenths occurring once and the leading ten covering less than 15%. The sample taken for sequencing was peripheral blood. All receptors come from a young woman with COVID-19, enrolled during active disease.

The chain combines TRBV11-2 with TRBJ2-7; D not certain. The V gene lost 5 bases and the J gene lost 2 bases, with 10 bases spanning the gap. CDR3 length equals 13 residues. In germline, CDR1 is SGHAT, CDR2 FQNNGV. The CDR3 region is CASSRVATYEQYF. DNA for the CDR3: TGTGCCAGCAGCCGAGTCGCGACCTACGAGCAGTACTTC. The full variable domain, in which reference TRBV11-2 and TRBJ2-7 provide the parts outside the CDR3, is EAGVAQSPRYKIIEKRQSVAFWCNPISGHATLYWYQQILGQGPKLLIQFQNNGVVDDSQLPKDRFSAERLKGVDSTLKIQPAKLEDSAVYLCASSRVATYEQYFGPGTRLTVT.

The chain uses TRBV30 and TRBJ1-3, with TRBD1 matching over 7 bases. The CDR3 totals 13 residues. Germline V gene data show CDR1 as GTSNPN and CDR2 as SVGIG (reference sequence). With V trimmed by 8 bases and J by 3 bases, 7 bases remained unmatched. The CDR3 loop is CARSGGGGNTIYF. The CDR3 DNA sequence: TGTGCCCGTTCAGGGGGAGGTGGAAACACCATATATTTT.

The chain combines TRBV13 with TRBJ2-7; TRBD1 agrees at 9 bases. Germline V gene data show CDR1 as PRHDT and CDR2 as FYEKMQ (reference sequence). The CDR3 is 15 amino acids. J lost 1 base, V lost 2 bases, and 3 bases had no gene match. The DNA for the CDR3 is TGTGCCAGCAGCTTACGGGACAGGGAGTCCTACGAGCAGTACTTC. Translation: CASSLRDRESYEQYF.

This clone occurred once. The chain has TRBV4-1 and TRBJ2-4; weak D call: TRBD1 (5 bases). The CDR3 loop spans 17 amino acids. Germline values: CDR1 MGHRA, CDR2 YSYEKL. The ends were cut back, 3 bases at V and 0 bases at J, with 15 bases in the middle. Here the CDR3 reads CASSHPWGRIAKNIQYF. DNA of the CDR3: TGCGCCAGCAGCCACCCTTGGGGCAGGATAGCCAAAAACATTCAGTACTTC.

The chain is built from TRBV10-3 and TRBJ2-5; 11 bases map to TRBD1. Germline CDR1 ENHRY, CDR2 SYGVKD. The CDR3 is 15 amino acids. V lost 6 bases and J lost 3; bases outside the gene matches: 6. DNA of the CDR3: TGTGCCATCAGGGAGGACAGGGGGCTGGAAGAGACCCAGTACTTC. It is translated as CAIREDRGLEETQYF.

This sequence joins TRBV12-3 or TRBV12-4 and TRBJ2-2; 7 bases are shared with TRBD2. V was clipped by 8 bases and J by 3 bases; unmatched bases: 3. The CDR3 is 13 residues long. Here the CDR3 reads CASGRGYTGELFF. CDR3 nucleotides: TGTGCCAGCGGGCGGGGGTACACCGGGGAGCTGTTTTTT.

Written as DNA, the CDR3 is TGTGCCAGCTCACGCAACACAGGGGCCCCAGAGACCCAGTACTTC. The encoded protein is CASSRNTGAPETQYF. This chain links TRBV18 with TRBJ2-5; 7 bases are a match to TRBD1. The CDR3 has 15 amino acids. Germline V CDR1 and CDR2: KGHSH, LQKENI. V shed 4 bases, J shed 4 bases, and the junction held 9 bases outside the gene matches.

The chain recombines TRBV2 with TRBJ2-5; the D is unclear. V lost 6 bases and J 2 bases, leaving 13 bases between the germline ends. The CDR3 sequence is 14 residues long. Germline V lookup: CDR1 SNHLY, CDR2 FYNNEI. The CDR3 DNA reads TGTGCCAGCAGGTTAGGTGGAGCGCAAGAGACCCAGTACTTC. This sequence encodes CASRLGGAQETQYF.

This chain links TRBV2 with TRBJ2-2; 7 nucleotides align to TRBD1. Looked up from germline, CDR1 is SNHLY and CDR2 is FYNNEI. V shed 10 bases, J shed 10 bases, and the junction held 18 bases outside the gene matches. The CDR3 length is 15 residues. The CDR3 spells CATRRGGLSREELFF. For the CDR3, the DNA is TGTGCCACTCGGAGAGGGGGCCTCTCGCGCGAGGAGCTGTTTTTT.

The chain links TRBV6-6 to TRBJ2-5; 7 bases agree with TRBD1. With V trimmed by 6 bases and J by 4 bases, 5 bases remained unmatched. Germline loops: CDR1 MNHNY, CDR2 SVGAGI (reference sequence). The CDR3 contains 13 residues. This chain's CDR3 is CASSSRGLETQYF. CDR3 sequence (DNA): TGTGCCAGCAGCTCCAGGGGGTTAGAGACCCAGTACTTC.

This clone turned up a few times. The chain carries TRBV5-1 and TRBJ2-5; tentative D call: TRBD2 (5 bases). Germline CDR1 is SGHRS and CDR2 is YFSETQ. The CDR3 loop spans 15 amino acids. The V and J ends lost 0 bases and 4 bases respectively, with 13 bases between them. The CDR3 region has the DNA TGCGCCAGCAGCTTGGATGGTTTACGGGGAGAGACCCAGTACTTC. This gives the protein CASSLDGLRGETQYF.

The CDR3 DNA sequence: TGTGCCAGCAGCTTATCGGGGGGACACTCCCAAGAGACCCAGTACTTC. This translates into CASSLSGGHSQETQYF. The chain is built from TRBV11-3 and TRBJ2-5, with D possibly being TRBD2 (7 bases). In germline, CDR1 is SGHNT, CDR2 YENEEA. V dropped 2 bases and J dropped 1 base, with 14 bases sitting between them. CDR3 length equals 16 residues.

The rearrangement links TRBV28 to TRBJ2-7, with a weak D call TRBD1 (6 bases). This CDR3 has 13 residues. CDR1 and CDR2 from the germline V gene are MDHEN and SYDVKM. V was trimmed by 3 bases and J by 8 bases, leaving 14 bases between them. The CDR3 DNA is TGTGCCAGCAGTTTTGTTACAGGGCCTAAGCAGTACTTC. Translation gives CASSFVTGPKQYF.

J is TRBJ1-2 and V is TRBV19; D is perhaps TRBD1 (6 bases). Trimming left V 6 bases short and J 9 bases short, with 14 bases between. Germline CDR1 and CDR2: LNHDA and SQIVND (reference sequence). The CDR3 runs to 12 residues. The CDR3, as DNA: TGTGCCAGTAGAACCGGGACAACCAGCTACACCTTC. Translated: CASRTGTTSYTF.

This clone was observed once. J is TRBJ2-3 and V is TRBV7-8; possible D gene TRBD2, 5 bases. The germline V and J ends were trimmed by 4 bases and 1 base, with 18 bases remaining between them. The V gene's germline CDR1 is SGHVS and CDR2 FQNEAQ. The CDR3 loop spans 17 amino acids. The CDR3 DNA is TGTGCCAGCAGCTACCGACCCCCGGCGGGCCGCACAGATACGCAGTATTTT. Protein: CASSYRPPAGRTDTQYF.

The rearrangement uses TRBV7-9 and TRBJ1-2, with 9 nucleotides matching TRBD1. V gave up 5 bases and J gave up 6 bases; unmatched junction bases: 4. Germline V CDR1 and CDR2: SEHNR, FQNEAQ (reference sequence). This CDR3 is 13 amino acids long. In DNA, the CDR3 is TGTGCCAGCAGCGCACAGGGGGCCGATGGCTACACCTTC. Protein sequence: CASSAQGADGYTF.

Details on this clone: A much larger clone differs from this one at a single base, so this may be a read error. Different DNA sequences within this sample yield the same CDR3. The chain recombines TRBV28 with TRBJ1-1; D is uncertain. Trimming removed 6 bases from V and 1 base from J, with 3 bases in between. From germline, CDR1 is MDHEN and CDR2 SYDVKM. The CDR3 has 11 residues. CDR3 residues: CASSRNTEAFF. The CDR3 DNA is TGTGCCAGCAGCCGGAACACTGAAGCTTTCTTT. Full variable domain (outside the CDR3, taken from reference TRBV28 and TRBJ1-1): DVKVTQSSRYLVKRTGEKVFLECVQDMDHENMFWYRQDPGLGLRLIYFSYDVKMKEKGDIPEGYSVSREKKERFSLILESASTNQTSMYLCASSRNTEAFFGQGTRLTVV.

The gene calls are TRBV7-8 and TRBJ1-2, with D tentatively TRBD1 (6 bases). Germline V gene lookup returns CDR1 SGHVS and CDR2 FQNEAQ. The CDR3 is 13 amino acids. Trimming removed 1 base at V and 4 bases at J, with 7 bases between. The DNA of the CDR3 is TGTGCCAGCAGCTTAGAAGGGGGCTATGGCTACACCTTC. Translated: CASSLEGGYGYTF.

The chain recombines TRBV7-9 with TRBJ1-2; 7 bases match TRBD1. Trimming at V came to 5 bases and at J to 10 bases, leaving 10 bases not matched to a gene. Germline CDR1 SEHNR, CDR2 FQNEAQ (reference sequence). This CDR3 comprises 13 residues. CDR3 nucleotide sequence: TGTGCCAGCAGCCCCATCGACAGGGCGGCCTACACCTTC. This gives the protein CASSPIDRAAYTF.

The chain has TRBV5-1 and TRBJ2-7; D is undetermined. V was shortened by 2 bases and J by 4 bases, with 10 bases between the two germline ends. Germline V CDR1 and CDR2: SGHRS, YFSETQ. The CDR3 has 13 residues. The CDR3 DNA sequence: TGCGCCAGCAGCTTTACTCTCACTTACGAGCAGTACTTC. This gives the protein CASSFTLTYEQYF.

The chain recombines TRBV7-9 with TRBJ2-7; D possibly corresponds to TRBD2 (6 bases). This CDR3 comprises 12 residues. V was clipped by 4 bases and J by 7 bases, with 11 bases between them. Per germline, CDR1 SEHNR and CDR2 FQNEAQ (reference sequence). CDR3 loop: CASSYAGREQYF. The DNA of the CDR3 is TGTGCCAGCAGCTACGCTGGGAGGGAGCAGTACTTC. The full variable domain, with the rest looked up from reference TRBV7-9 and TRBJ2-7, is DTGVSQNPRHKITKRGQNVTFRCDPISEHNRLYWYRQTLGQGPEFLTYFQNEAQLEKSRLLSDRFSAERPKGSFSTLEIQRTEQGDSAMYLCASSYAGREQYFGPGTRLTVT.

The rearrangement uses TRBV9 and TRBJ1-2; D is ambiguous. The germline V and J ends were trimmed by 6 bases and 6 bases, with 18 bases remaining between them. The CDR3 covers 14 residues. Germline V gene sequence: CDR1 SGDLS, CDR2 YYNGEE. Here the CDR3 reads CASNPTPSTHGYTF. The CDR3 DNA sequence: TGTGCCAGCAACCCAACACCCTCAACGCATGGCTACACCTTC.